The sequence of this T cell receptor beta chain was determined in a study of cytomegalovirus exposure and HLA in healthy donors. On the study more broadly: Unique TCR beta sequences numbering some 120 million came from some 200 million T cells in an earlier analysis.

Use of 60 Vbeta and 13 Jbeta primers characterized the PCR. The assay was immunoSEQ multiplex PCR, and TCRdb's table has in-frame clones only and misses some. Among 180,000 or so clones listed, approximately 80% were seen once. CDR1 and CDR2 (germline): SEHNR, FQNEAQ (reference sequence). With 7 bases removed from V and 1 base from J, the gap between germline ends came to 12 bases. This CDR3 has 14 amino acids. The table lists this clone with a count of one. Antigen unknown. Findings of the study overall: A likely sequencing artifact accounted for one observed cluster of highly shared sequence variants.

The sequenced sample was PBMCs. This sequence joins TRBV7-9 and TRBJ2-3; TRBD1 is a possible D gene (6 bases). The source is a young woman in good health and CMV-seropositive. The CDR3 DNA follows: TGTGCCAGCACAGGGGAATCGGGCACAGATACGCAGTATTTT. This sequence encodes CASTGESGTDTQYF.